The clone carrying this T cell receptor (beta chain) was seen at least ten times. Its antigen is currently unknown. These data are taken from a study of regulatory T cells in long-lasting Graves disease. Study conclusions and caveats: Segments TRBV28, TRBJ1-2 and TRBJ2-5 showed preferential usage in persistent disease. Only a small sample size was used, which may have cut accuracy.

Relying on iRepertoire HTBI primers and Arm-PCR of CDR3 regions, the team built TCR beta libraries. MiXCR, applied by TCRdb to the multiplex PCR reads, yields one record per CDR3 protein. The table includes approximately 540,000 distinct CDR3 sequences, approximately 12% detected once. From germline, CDR1 is MNHNS and CDR2 SASEGT. Trimming left V 5 bases short and J 0 bases short, with 8 bases between. CDR3 length equals 14 residues. Specified time point: newly diagnosed GD, antithyroid drugs for less than 3 months. RNA isolated from PBMCs was used to make the TCR library. The same data also contributed to another study, on T cells in Graves' hyperthyroidism and ophthalmopathy. Per that paper: Most clonotypes that expanded in the thyroid above 0.001 also showed up in blood. Using 13 V-J features, a model discriminated ophthalmopathy from stable hyperthyroidism.

The chain employs TRBV6-1 and TRBJ1-3; no reliable D call. This TCR was sampled from a woman between 25 and 40 years old with Graves disease. The sample was peripheral blood mononuclear cells (PBMCs), taken at new diagnosis, from a patient treated with antithyroid drugs. The CDR3 DNA reads as TGTGCCAGCAGTAGACATTACTCTGGAAACACCATATATTTT. This translates into CASSRHYSGNTIYF.